The entry that follows covers one TCR beta chain sequence. The sample originates from a study of blood T cell repertoires in COVID-19. Clones were read by immunoSEQ multiplex PCR, and TCRdb kept only the in-frame ones, dropping some. This table holds 99,000 or so clones, approximately 80% found once. The TCR was taken from a woman at least 80 years old with active or convalescent COVID-19. Source material: peripheral blood.

CDR3 protein: CASSIRPQGLNYGYTF. The CDR3 DNA follows: TGTGCCAGCAGTATCCGTCCGCAGGGATTAAACTATGGCTACACCTTC. The V and J genes are TRBV6-6 and TRBJ1-2; D perhaps matches TRBD1 (5 bases). CDR1 MNHNY and CDR2 SVGAGI come from the germline V gene (reference sequence). The CDR3 has 16 amino acids. Trimming pared 5 bases from V and 2 bases from J, leaving 18 bases between.